The entry below gives a single T cell receptor beta chain sequence along with its context. Using immunoSEQ multiplex PCR, the repertoire was profiled, and TCRdb retains in-frame clones only, with some absent. The sample consists of about 68,000 clones, roughly 85% of them appearing once. This sample is part of a study of neoadjuvant anti-PD-1 for oral cavity cancer. Study-wide background: Before surgery, most patients got three to four biweekly 3 mg/kg nivolumab doses. Around day 43, patients without progression received a fourth nivolumab dose before surgery.

The time point is: after neoadjuvant nivolumab, at surgical resection. Stage II-IVA oral cavity squamous cell carcinoma was new and untreated by systemic or radiation therapy. V lost 3 bases and J lost 7, with 9 bases in between. CDR3 length: 13 residues. The V gene's germline CDR1 is SGHNT and CDR2 YENEEA. This specimen consisted of PBMCs, obtained after nivolumab (anti-PD-1) treatment. This receptor was identified in a person between 40 and 85 years old with oral cavity squamous cell carcinoma. The chain uses TRBV11-3 and TRBJ2-2; weak D call: TRBD2 (5 bases). Here the CDR3 reads CASSLGEGGELFF. The CDR3 coding sequence is TGTGCCAGCAGCTTGGGTGAGGGCGGGGAGCTGTTTTTT.